A single sample gave rise to the 16 T cell receptor beta chains below, sequenced in a study of T-cell memory formation after mild COVID-19. A single record per CDR3 protein comes from TCRdb applying MiXCR to the 5' RACE reads. The table has approximately 260,000 distinct CDR3 sequences, around 16% seen once. Sequencing was performed on PBMCs or a T cell subset sorted from them (not recorded which). The receptors originated from a man between 18 and 29 years old who had mild COVID-19 (a few samples of this study predate the infection). Cell type and time point are not known.

The V and J genes are TRBV7-3 and TRBJ2-2; 10 bases are a match to TRBD2. The CDR3 totals 16 residues. Germline values: CDR1 SGHTA, CDR2 FQGTGA. J gave up 3 bases and V 5 bases, and 6 bases lay outside the gene matches. The CDR3 DNA is TGTGCCAGCAGCCTTTGGACTAGCGGTTACACCGGGGAGCTGTTTTTT. It yields the protein CASSLWTSGYTGELFF.

This clonotype was recorded a few times. The rearrangement uses TRBV19 and TRBJ2-3, with D hard to call. CDR1 and CDR2 (germline): LNHDA, SQIVND (reference sequence). The CDR3 spans 14 residues. Trimming cost V 8 bases and J 2 bases, with 14 bases left between them. CDR3 coding DNA: TGTGCCAGTCGGACCGGGTCTTTCACAGATACGCAGTATTTT. Translation gives CASRTGSFTDTQYF.

The chain combines TRBV6-1 with TRBJ1-1; 8 nucleotides align to TRBD1. CDR1 and CDR2 (germline): MNHNS, SASEGT. With V trimmed by 10 bases and J by 6 bases, 7 bases remained unmatched. The CDR3 runs 12 residues. The DNA for the CDR3 is TGTGCCACCACGGACAGGGAGTCTGAAGCTTTCTTT. This codes for CATTDRESEAFF.

The chain carries TRBV5-5 and TRBJ2-3; 10 bases map to TRBD1. With 0 bases clipped from V and 4 bases from J, the junction kept 5 bases outside the gene matches. The CDR3 sequence is 16 residues long. Per the germline V gene, CDR1 is SGHKS and CDR2 is YYEKEE (reference sequence). The CDR3 reads CASSLGQGARADTQYF. The CDR3 DNA is TGTGCCAGCAGCTTGGGACAGGGGGCTCGGGCAGATACGCAGTATTTT.

This clonotype was recorded many times. The chain carries TRBV5-1 and TRBJ2-1, with 8 bases that match TRBD2. Looked up from germline, CDR1 is SGHRS and CDR2 is YFSETQ. CDR3 length equals 16 residues. V was clipped by 5 bases and J by 0 bases; unmatched bases: 7. The CDR3, as DNA: TGCGCCAGCAGGCCGGGGGGGGGAAGCTCCTACAATGAGCAGTTCTTC. The encoded protein is CASRPGGGSSYNEQFF. The full variable domain, completed using reference TRBV5-1 and TRBJ2-1, is KAGVTQTPRYLIKTRGQQVTLSCSPISGHRSVSWYQQTPGQGLQFLFEYFSETQRNKGNFPGRFSGRQFSNSRSEMNVSTLELGDSALYLCASRPGGGSSYNEQFFGPGTRLTVL.

This clonotype was observed a few times. V and J are TRBV19 and TRBJ2-2; 8 bases fit TRBD1. V trimming: 2 bases; J trimming: 5 bases; junction bases outside the gene matches: 10. The CDR3 has 17 amino acids. Germline CDR1 is LNHDA and CDR2 is SQIVND (reference sequence). The CDR3 nucleotides are TGTGCCAGTAGTATATCTCGCCTCAGGGGGCATACCGGGGAGCTGTTTTTT. Amino acids: CASSISRLRGHTGELFF.

This clonotype was seen only a few times. V and J are TRBV10-2 and TRBJ1-2; no clear D. The CDR3 has 11 amino acids. The V end lost 2 bases, the J end lost 4 bases, and 2 bases lay between the germline ends. Per germline, CDR1 WSHSY and CDR2 SAAADI. The CDR3 nucleotides are TGCGCCAGCAGTGAGGCCTATGGCTACACCTTC. Amino acid sequence: CASSEAYGYTF.

The table lists this clonotype with a few counts. This chain links TRBV5-1 with TRBJ2-2; 10 bases align to TRBD1. Germline V gene lookup returns CDR1 SGHRS and CDR2 YFSETQ. The CDR3 has 15 amino acids. The trim removed 3 bases at V and 3 bases at J, leaving 2 bases unmatched. DNA for the CDR3: TGCGCCAGCAGCTCGGGGACAGGGGACACCGGGGAGCTGTTTTTT. Amino acid sequence: CASSSGTGDTGELFF.

This clonotype was recorded at least ten times. The chain carries TRBV5-5 and TRBJ2-3; D possibly corresponds to TRBD2 (5 bases). Germline V gene data show CDR1 as SGHKS and CDR2 as YYEKEE (reference sequence). The CDR3 covers 16 residues. Trimming pared 1 base from V and 4 bases from J, leaving 16 bases between. In DNA, the CDR3 is TGTGCCAGCAGCTTGTCTGGCGGGTTCGTGTCAGATACGCAGTATTTT. Protein product: CASSLSGGFVSDTQYF. Based on the CDR3 plus reference TRBV5-5 and TRBJ2-3, the full variable domain is DAGVTQSPTHLIKTRGQQVTLRCSPISGHKSVSWYQQVLGQGPQFIFQYYEKEERGRGNFPDRFSARQFPNYSSELNVNALLLGDSALYLCASSLSGGFVSDTQYFGPGTRLTVL.

This clonotype was counted only a few times. The rearrangement joins TRBV12-3 or TRBV12-4 to TRBJ2-3; a weak D match, TRBD2 (6 bases). V dropped 5 bases and J dropped 2 bases, with 14 bases sitting between them. This CDR3 comprises 15 residues. The CDR3 region has the DNA TGTGCCAGCAGTCCCGTGGAGGGATACACAGATACGCAGTATTTT. It yields the protein CASSPVEGYTDTQYF.

The chain joins TRBV7-2 to TRBJ2-3; 9 bases agree with TRBD2. CDR3 length: 15 residues. Trimming took 3 bases from V and 4 from J; bases not matched to a gene: 5. Germline CDR1 is SGHTA and CDR2 is FQGNSA. The DNA for the CDR3 is TGTGCCAGCAGCTTGCGCGGGGGGGGAGCAGATACGCAGTATTTT. Its translation: CASSLRGGGADTQYF.

Only a few counts were recorded for this clonotype. The chain employs TRBV5-1 and TRBJ1-2, with 8 bases matching TRBD1. Germline loops: CDR1 SGHRS, CDR2 YFSETQ. V was clipped by 0 bases and J by 4 bases; unmatched bases: 5. The CDR3 has 15 residues. The DNA of the CDR3 is TGCGCCAGCAGCTTGGGACAGGGGACTGGCTATGGCTACACCTTC. Protein product: CASSLGQGTGYGYTF.

This clonotype was seen ten or more times. The gene calls are TRBV7-2 and TRBJ2-3; no clear D. CDR3 length: 15 amino acids. V was trimmed by 1 base and J by 2 bases, leaving 10 bases between them. Germline V CDR1 and CDR2: SGHTA, FQGNSA. The chain's CDR3 is CASSLDYFSTDTQYF. The CDR3 DNA follows: TGTGCCAGCAGCTTAGATTACTTCTCCACAGATACGCAGTATTTT.

The gene calls are TRBV20-1 and TRBJ1-1; D is possibly TRBD1 (5 bases). CDR1 and CDR2 (germline): DFQATT, SNEGSKA (reference sequence). The CDR3 consists of 11 residues. Trimming cost V 6 bases and J 4 bases, with 9 bases left between them. CDR3 nucleotides: TGCAGTGCCGACAGACGCACTGAAGCTTTCTTT. It yields the protein CSADRRTEAFF.

The J gene is TRBJ2-3, the V gene TRBV6-6, with D unclear. Germline V CDR1 and CDR2: MNHNY, SVGAGI (reference sequence). Deletions cut 0 bases from V and 2 bases from J, with 15 bases between. The CDR3 has 17 residues. The DNA of the CDR3 is TGTGCCAGCAGTTACTCGTTGGAGATGGGGTTCACAGATACGCAGTATTTT. It yields the protein CASSYSLEMGFTDTQYF.

This clonotype was picked up a small number of times. This sequence joins TRBV20-1 and TRBJ1-2; D is unresolved. This CDR3 has 11 amino acids. Germline CDR1 is DFQATT and CDR2 is SNEGSKA (reference sequence). V lost 1 base and J 4 bases, leaving 4 bases between the germline ends. The CDR3 bases are TGCAGTGCTAGAGGGGGCTATGGCTACACCTTC. As protein: CSARGGYGYTF.